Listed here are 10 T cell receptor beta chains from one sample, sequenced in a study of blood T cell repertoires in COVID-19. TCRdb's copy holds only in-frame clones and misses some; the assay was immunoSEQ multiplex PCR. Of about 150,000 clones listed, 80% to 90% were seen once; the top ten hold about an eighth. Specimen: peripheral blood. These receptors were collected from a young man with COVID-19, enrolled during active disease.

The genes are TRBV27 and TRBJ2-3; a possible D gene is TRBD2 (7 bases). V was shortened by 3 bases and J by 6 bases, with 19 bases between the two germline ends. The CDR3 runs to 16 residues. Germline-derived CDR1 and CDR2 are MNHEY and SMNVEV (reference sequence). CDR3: CASSFRRTGGQDTQYF. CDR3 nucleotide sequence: TGTGCCAGCAGTTTTAGGCGAACCGGGGGGCAGGATACGCAGTATTTT.

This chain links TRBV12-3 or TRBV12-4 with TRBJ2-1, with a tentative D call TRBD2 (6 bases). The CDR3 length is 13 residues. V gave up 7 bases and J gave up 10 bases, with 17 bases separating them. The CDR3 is CASTLAGLREQFF. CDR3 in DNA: TGTGCCAGCACTCTCGCGGGATTGCGGGAGCAGTTCTTC.

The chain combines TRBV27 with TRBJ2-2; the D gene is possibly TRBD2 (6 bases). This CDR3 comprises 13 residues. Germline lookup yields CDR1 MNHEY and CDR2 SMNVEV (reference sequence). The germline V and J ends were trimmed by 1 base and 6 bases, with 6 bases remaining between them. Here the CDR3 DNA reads TGTGCCAGCAGTTTATGGGGGGCCGGGGAGCTGTTTTTT. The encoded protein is CASSLWGAGELFF.

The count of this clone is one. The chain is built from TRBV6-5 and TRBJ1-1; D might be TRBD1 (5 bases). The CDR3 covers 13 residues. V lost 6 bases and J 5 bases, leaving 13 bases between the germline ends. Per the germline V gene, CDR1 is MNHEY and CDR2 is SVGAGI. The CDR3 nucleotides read TGTGCCAGCAGGACTCTGGGGGGGACTGAAGCTTTCTTT. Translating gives CASRTLGGTEAFF.

CDR3 residues: CASGFGGLAKDTGELFF. DNA for the CDR3: TGTGCTAGTGGTTTCGGGGGACTAGCCAAGGACACCGGGGAGCTGTTTTTT. The chain couples TRBV12-5 to TRBJ2-2; 9 bases fit TRBD2. Germline loops: CDR1 LGHNT, CDR2 FRNRAP. CDR3 length: 17 residues. J gave up 3 bases and V 3 bases, and 8 bases lay outside the gene matches.

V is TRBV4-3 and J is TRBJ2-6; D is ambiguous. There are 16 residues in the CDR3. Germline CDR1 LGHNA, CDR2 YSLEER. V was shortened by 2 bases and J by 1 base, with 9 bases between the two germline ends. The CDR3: CASSQTASSGANVLTF. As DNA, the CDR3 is TGCGCCAGCAGCCAAACAGCCTCGTCTGGGGCCAACGTCCTGACTTTC.

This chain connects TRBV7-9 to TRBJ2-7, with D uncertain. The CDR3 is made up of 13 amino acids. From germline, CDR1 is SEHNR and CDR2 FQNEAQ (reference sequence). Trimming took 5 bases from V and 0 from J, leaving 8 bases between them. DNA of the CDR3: TGTGCCAGCAGCACCGCTAGCTCCTACGAGCAGTACTTC. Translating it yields CASSTASSYEQYF.

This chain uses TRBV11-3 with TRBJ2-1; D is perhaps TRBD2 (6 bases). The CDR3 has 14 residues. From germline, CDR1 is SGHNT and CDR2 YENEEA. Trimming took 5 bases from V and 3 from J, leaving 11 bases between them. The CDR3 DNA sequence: TGTGCCAGCAGCCCCGGGAGCTACTACAATGAGCAGTTCTTC. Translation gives CASSPGSYYNEQFF.

In DNA form, the CDR3 reads TGTGCCAGCAGTAGTGGAGGGCAGTCCTACGAGCAGTACTTC. Residues: CASSSGGQSYEQYF. The chain employs TRBV28 and TRBJ2-7, with D perhaps TRBD2 (6 bases). The germline V and J ends were trimmed by 5 bases and 1 base, with 12 bases remaining between them. The CDR3 runs to 14 residues. Germline V gene sequence: CDR1 MDHEN, CDR2 SYDVKM.

CDR3 amino acids: CASSIEETGAYGYTF. The CDR3 nucleotides read TGTGCCAGTAGTATTGAGGAGACAGGGGCATATGGCTACACCTTC. The chain employs TRBV19 and TRBJ1-2; 8 bases are a match to TRBD1. Per germline, CDR1 LNHDA and CDR2 SQIVND (reference sequence). There are 15 residues in the CDR3. V trimming: 3 bases; J trimming: 5 bases; junction bases outside the gene matches: 8.